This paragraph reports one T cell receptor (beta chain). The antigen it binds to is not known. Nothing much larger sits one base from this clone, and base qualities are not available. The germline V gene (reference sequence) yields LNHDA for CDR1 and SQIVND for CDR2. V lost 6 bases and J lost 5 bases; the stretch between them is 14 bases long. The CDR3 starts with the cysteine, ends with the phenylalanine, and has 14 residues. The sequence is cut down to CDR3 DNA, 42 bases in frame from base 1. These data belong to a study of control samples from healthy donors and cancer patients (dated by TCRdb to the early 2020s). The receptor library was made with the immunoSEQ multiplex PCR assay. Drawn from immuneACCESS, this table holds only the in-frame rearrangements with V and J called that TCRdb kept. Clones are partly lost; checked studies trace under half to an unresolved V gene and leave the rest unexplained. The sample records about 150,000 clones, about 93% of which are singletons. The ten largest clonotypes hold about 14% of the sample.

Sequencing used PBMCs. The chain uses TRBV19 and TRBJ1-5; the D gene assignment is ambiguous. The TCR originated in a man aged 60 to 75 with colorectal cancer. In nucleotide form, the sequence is TGTGCCAGTAGCGATAGGGTTGAGGATCAGCCCCAGCATTTT. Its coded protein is CASSDRVEDQPQHF.